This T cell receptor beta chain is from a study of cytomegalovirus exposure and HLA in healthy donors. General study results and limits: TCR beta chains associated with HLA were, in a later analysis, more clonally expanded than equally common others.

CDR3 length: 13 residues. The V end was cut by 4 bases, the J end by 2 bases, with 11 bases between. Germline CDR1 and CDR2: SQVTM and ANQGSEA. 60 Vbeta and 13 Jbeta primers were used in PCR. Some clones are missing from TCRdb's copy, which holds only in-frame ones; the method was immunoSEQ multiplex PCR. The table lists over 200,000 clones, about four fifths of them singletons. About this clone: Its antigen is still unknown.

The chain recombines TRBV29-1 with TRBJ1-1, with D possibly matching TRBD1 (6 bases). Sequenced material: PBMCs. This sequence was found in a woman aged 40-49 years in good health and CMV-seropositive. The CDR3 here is CSVGSRGNTEAFF. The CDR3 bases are TGCAGCGTTGGCAGCAGGGGAAACACTGAAGCTTTCTTT. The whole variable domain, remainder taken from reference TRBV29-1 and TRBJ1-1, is SAVISQKPSRDICQRGTSLTIQCQVDSQVTMMFWYRQQPGQSLTLIATANQGSEATYESGFVIDKFPISRPNLTFSTLTVSNMSPEDSSIYLCSVGSRGNTEAFFGQGTRLTVV.